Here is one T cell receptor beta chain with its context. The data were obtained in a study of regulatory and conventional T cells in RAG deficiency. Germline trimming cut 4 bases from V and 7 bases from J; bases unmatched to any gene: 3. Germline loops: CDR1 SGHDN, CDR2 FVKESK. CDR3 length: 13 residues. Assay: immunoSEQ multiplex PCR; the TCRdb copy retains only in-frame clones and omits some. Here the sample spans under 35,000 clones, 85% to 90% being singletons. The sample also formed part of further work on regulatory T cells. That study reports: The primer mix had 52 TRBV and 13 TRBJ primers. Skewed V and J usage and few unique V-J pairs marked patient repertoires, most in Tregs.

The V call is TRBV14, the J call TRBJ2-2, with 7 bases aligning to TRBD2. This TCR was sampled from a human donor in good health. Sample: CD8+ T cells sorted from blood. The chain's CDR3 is CASSLVAGGELFF. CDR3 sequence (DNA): TGTGCCAGCAGCCTCGTAGCGGGCGGGGAGCTGTTTTTT.